The 29 T cell receptor beta chains given below trace back to one sample, sequenced in a study of T cell repertoires in cytomegalovirus infection (dated by TCRdb to the late 2010s). TCRdb names Illumina HiSeq 1500 as the instrument used. TCRdb applied fastp at Q25 and MiXCR to the public reads, then kept only in-frame beta chains. Here each entry gathers all rows of one CDR3 protein and keeps the most common genes and DNA. Across this sample there are fewer than 200,000 distinct CDR3 sequences, with roughly 9.8% seen only once. The ten largest make up roughly 5% of the sample. The sequenced material came from PBMCs. Receptors were obtained from a human donor in good health (CMV status not recorded). Some clones in this sample may be carry-over from other donors' samples.

This clonotype has ten or more counts. The gene calls are TRBV7-2 and TRBJ2-7, with D possibly TRBD2 on 5 matching bases. The CDR3 runs 13 residues. V lost 7 bases and J 9 bases, leaving 19 bases between the germline ends. From germline, CDR1 is SGHTA and CDR2 FQGNSA. The CDR3 spells CASTSPYGRGQYF. In DNA form, the CDR3 reads TGTGCCAGCACGTCCCCTTACGGCCGGGGGCAGTACTTC.

The table lists this clonotype with a few counts. This chain links TRBV2 with TRBJ2-5, with D possibly being TRBD2 (5 bases). The V end lost 0 bases, the J end lost 7 bases, and 9 bases lay between the germline ends. From germline, CDR1 is SNHLY and CDR2 FYNNEI. There are 13 residues in the CDR3. The CDR3 spells CASSEAWERTQYF. DNA of the CDR3: TGTGCCAGCAGTGAAGCCTGGGAGAGGACCCAGTACTTC. The entire variable domain, with the rest obtained from reference TRBV2 and TRBJ2-5, is as follows: EPEVTQTPSHQVTQMGQEVILRCVPISNHLYFYWYRQILGQKVEFLVSFYNNEISEKSEIFDDQFSVERPDGSNFTLKIRSTKLEDSAMYFCASSEAWERTQYFGPGTRLLVL.

The chain links TRBV6-2 or TRBV6-3 to TRBJ1-1, with 8 bases that match TRBD1. There are 15 residues in the CDR3. From germline, CDR1 is MNHEY and CDR2 SVGEGT. J gave up 1 base and V 6 bases, and 7 bases lay outside the gene matches. The CDR3 loop is CASRMTGAPNTEAFF. DNA of the CDR3: TGTGCCAGCAGGATGACAGGGGCCCCGAACACTGAAGCTTTCTTT.

This clonotype was seen repeatedly, ten times or more. The chain's CDR3 is CASSIQGLRNQPQHF. CDR3 nucleotides: TGTGCCAGTAGTATACAGGGGCTTCGGAATCAGCCCCAGCATTTT. The rearrangement joins TRBV19 to TRBJ1-5; tentatively, D is TRBD1 (6 bases). The germline V gene encodes CDR1 LNHDA and CDR2 SQIVND (reference sequence). There are 15 residues in the CDR3. The V gene lost 2 bases and the J gene lost 4 bases, with 12 bases spanning the gap.

This clonotype was seen at least ten times. This chain links TRBV7-2 with TRBJ2-5; D uncertain. The CDR3 runs 14 residues. CDR1 is SGHTA, CDR2 FQGNSA, per germline. The V end lost 1 base, the J end lost 1 base, and 7 bases lay between the germline ends. The CDR3 DNA follows: TGTGCCAGCAGCTTAGGGGGAAGCCAAGAGACCCAGTACTTC. Its translation is CASSLGGSQETQYF.

This clonotype was observed a few times. The J gene is TRBJ2-7, the V gene TRBV2, with D perhaps TRBD2 (6 bases). This CDR3 comprises 11 residues. The germline V gene encodes CDR1 SNHLY and CDR2 FYNNEI. V lost 3 bases and J 11 bases, leaving 11 bases between the germline ends. CDR3 DNA: TGTGCCAGCAGTGATGGGGGGAAGAAGTACTTC. This encodes CASSDGGKKYF. The variable domain in full, completed from reference TRBV2 and TRBJ2-7, reads EPEVTQTPSHQVTQMGQEVILRCVPISNHLYFYWYRQILGQKVEFLVSFYNNEISEKSEIFDDQFSVERPDGSNFTLKIRSTKLEDSAMYFCASSDGGKKYFGPGTRLTVT.

The chain carries TRBV2 and TRBJ2-7, with 8 bases fitting TRBD1. V lost 8 bases, J lost 2 bases, and 11 bases stayed unmatched. The CDR3 has 15 amino acids. Germline CDR1 and CDR2: SNHLY and FYNNEI. The CDR3 DNA reads TGTGCCAGCCTAGACAGGGGACTCCTAACCTACGAGCAGTACTTC. Amino acids: CASLDRGLLTYEQYF.

The chain joins TRBV7-2 to TRBJ1-2; possibly TRBD1 for D (6 bases). V lost 3 bases, J lost 6 bases, and 11 bases lay in between. The CDR3 loop spans 13 amino acids. Looked up from germline, CDR1 is SGHTA and CDR2 is FQGNSA. CDR3 sequence (DNA): TGTGCCAGCAGCTTCGACAGGCAGAATGGCTACACCTTC. Translated, it gives CASSFDRQNGYTF. The variable domain in full, completed from reference TRBV7-2 and TRBJ1-2, reads GAGVSQSPSNKVTEKGKDVELRCDPISGHTALYWYRQSLGQGLEFLIYFQGNSAPDKSGLPSDRFSAERTGGSVSTLTIQRTQQEDSAVYLCASSFDRQNGYTFGSGTRLTVV.

V and J are TRBV28 and TRBJ1-5; D possibly corresponds to TRBD1 (5 bases). The CDR3 has 21 amino acids. The germline V gene has CDR1 MDHEN and CDR2 SYDVKM. Trimming left V 3 bases short and J 2 bases short, with 29 bases between. CDR3 in DNA: TGTGCCAGCAGTTTCTTCATCTCCGTAACGGGAAGGGGCCTACGCAATCAGCCCCAGCATTTT. It is translated as CASSFFISVTGRGLRNQPQHF.

This chain connects TRBV2 to TRBJ1-4; D not certain. The germline V gene encodes CDR1 SNHLY and CDR2 FYNNEI. The CDR3 length is 13 residues. Trimming removed 8 bases at V and 0 bases at J, with 7 bases between. The CDR3 bases are TGTGCCAGCCGGGCCGCAACTAATGAAAAACTGTTTTTT. Protein sequence: CASRAATNEKLFF.

In its sample, this clonotype was seen many times. The CDR3 here is CASSFAVSPYEQYV. The CDR3 bases are TGTGCCAGCAGTTTCGCGGTGTCCCCCTACGAGCAGTACGTC. The chain is built from TRBV28 and TRBJ2-7; D remains unclear. This CDR3 has 14 amino acids. Germline V lookup: CDR1 MDHEN, CDR2 SYDVKM. V shed 3 bases and J shed 2 bases, with 11 bases lying between them.

The chain combines TRBV29-1 with TRBJ2-2; D uncertain. Looked up from germline, CDR1 is SQVTM and CDR2 is ANQGSEA. The ends were cut back, 4 bases at V and 1 base at J, with 7 bases in the middle. The CDR3 covers 13 residues. CDR3: CSVGGRNTGELFF. CDR3 nucleotides: TGCAGCGTTGGAGGAAGGAACACCGGGGAGCTGTTTTTT.

This clonotype was observed many times. V gene TRBV10-3 combines with J gene TRBJ2-3, with D perhaps TRBD2 (6 bases). CDR3 size: 14 residues. Germline loops: CDR1 ENHRY, CDR2 SYGVKD. Trimming left V 8 bases short and J 0 bases short, with 12 bases between. CDR3 sequence: CAIQAGPSTDTQYF. In nucleotides, the CDR3 is TGTGCCATCCAGGCGGGGCCTAGCACAGATACGCAGTATTTT.

This clonotype came up many times. This CDR3 is CASRNWGTNTEAFF. Written as DNA, the CDR3 is TGCGCCAGCAGAAATTGGGGGACGAACACTGAAGCTTTCTTT. The genes are TRBV5-1 and TRBJ1-1; possible D gene TRBD1, 5 bases. Trimming took off 5 bases at V and 1 base at J, with 12 bases between the two ends. The CDR3 is 14 amino acids. Looked up from germline, CDR1 is SGHRS and CDR2 is YFSETQ.

This clonotype was seen a few times. The rearrangement links TRBV5-1 to TRBJ2-1, with TRBD2 matching over 9 bases. Germline loops: CDR1 SGHRS, CDR2 YFSETQ. The CDR3 spans 16 residues. V lost 0 bases and J lost 6; bases outside the gene matches: 7. This CDR3 reads CASSLAVNSGSNEQFF. In nucleotides, the CDR3 is TGCGCCAGCAGCTTGGCCGTCAATAGCGGGAGCAATGAGCAGTTCTTC.

About this clonotype: At one boundary the junction diverges from the germline segment, which might be a read error. The chain combines TRBV20-1 with TRBJ2-2; 7 bases agree with TRBD2. The CDR3 totals 17 residues. The germline V gene has CDR1 DFQATT and CDR2 SNEGSKA (reference sequence). CDR3: CRASENRMGGRTGELFF. Here the CDR3 DNA reads TGCAGGGCTAGCGAGAATCGGATGGGGGGGAGGACCGGGGAGCTGTTTTTT.

This clonotype was counted ten times or more. This rearrangement joins TRBV25-1 to TRBJ1-5; a weak D match, TRBD1 (6 bases). This CDR3 contains 15 residues. The germline V gene encodes CDR1 MGHDK and CDR2 SYGVNS. Trimming pared 6 bases from V and 0 bases from J, leaving 12 bases between. The CDR3 nucleotides are TGTGCCAGCAGGGAACAGGGCGATAGCAATCAGCCCCAGCATTTT. This translates into CASREQGDSNQPQHF.

This sequence joins TRBV24-1 and TRBJ2-1; D unresolved. V was pared by 2 bases and J by 1 base, with 11 bases between. The CDR3 totals 16 residues. CDR1 and CDR2 (germline): KGHDR, SFDVKD. CDR3 in amino acids: CATSDSDLSSYNEQFF. For the CDR3, the DNA is TGTGCCACCAGTGATTCCGACTTGTCGTCCTACAATGAGCAGTTCTTC.

The sample holds many counts of this clonotype. This chain joins TRBV20-1 and TRBJ1-2, with a tentative D call TRBD1 (5 bases). The CDR3 covers 12 residues. Trimming pared 1 base from V and 13 bases from J, leaving 16 bases between. Germline values: CDR1 DFQATT, CDR2 SNEGSKA (reference sequence). This CDR3 is CSARAQGLVVTF. The CDR3 DNA reads TGCAGTGCTAGAGCCCAGGGCCTCGTTGTCACCTTC.

This clonotype has a handful of counts. CDR3 residues: CASSSGQGRYSGYTF. In nucleotides, the CDR3 is TGTGCCAGCAGTAGTGGACAGGGGAGATACAGTGGCTACACCTTC. J is TRBJ1-2 and V is TRBV28; 9 nucleotides agree with TRBD1. Germline assignment: CDR1 MDHEN and CDR2 SYDVKM. The CDR3 runs to 15 residues. Trimming cost V 5 bases and J 7 bases; bases outside gene matches: 11.

The sample holds a few counts of this clonotype. The chain is built from TRBV28 and TRBJ1-1; D might be TRBD1 (5 bases). Trimming removed 3 bases from V and 4 bases from J, with 12 bases in between. Germline V gene sequence: CDR1 MDHEN, CDR2 SYDVKM. The CDR3 consists of 14 residues. CDR3 nucleotides: TGTGCCAGCAGTTTGTCGGGGGGGGGCACTGAAGCTTTCTTT. Protein: CASSLSGGGTEAFF.

In this sample, this clonotype turned up many times. V is TRBV7-9 and J is TRBJ1-2; D remains unclear. V dropped 3 bases and J dropped 7 bases, with 6 bases sitting between them. The CDR3 is 11 amino acids. In germline, CDR1 is SEHNR, CDR2 FQNEAQ (reference sequence). CDR3: CASSLEAGYTF. The CDR3, as DNA: TGTGCCAGCAGCTTGGAAGCTGGCTACACCTTC.

This clonotype was seen repeatedly, ten times or more. The J gene is TRBJ2-7, the V gene TRBV7-9; D possibly corresponds to TRBD2 (6 bases). The CDR3 consists of 13 residues. Germline V gene data show CDR1 as SEHNR and CDR2 as FQNEAQ (reference sequence). With 5 bases removed from V and 2 bases from J, the gap between germline ends came to 10 bases. The CDR3 reads CASSQGGAYEQYF. The CDR3 coding sequence is TGTGCCAGCAGCCAAGGCGGGGCCTACGAGCAGTACTTC.

The chain uses TRBV20-1 and TRBJ2-7; 11 nucleotides align to TRBD1. The CDR3 consists of 14 residues. Losses at the gene ends were 5 bases for V and 7 bases for J; bases not matched to a gene: 10. Germline V gene data show CDR1 as DFQATT and CDR2 as SNEGSKA (reference sequence). This chain's CDR3 is CSAPGQGAKWEQYF. The CDR3 DNA is TGCAGTGCTCCCGGACAGGGGGCTAAATGGGAGCAGTACTTC.

This clonotype has a count of ten or more. J is TRBJ2-7 and V is TRBV28; TRBD1 matches 7 bases. V trimming: 6 bases; J trimming: 4 bases; junction bases outside the gene matches: 9. From germline, CDR1 is MDHEN and CDR2 SYDVKM. The CDR3 has 14 residues. CDR3 in amino acids: CASRLTGTIYEQYF. CDR3 nucleotide sequence: TGTGCCAGCAGACTGACAGGGACGATATACGAGCAGTACTTC. Complete variable domain (other parts from reference TRBV28 and TRBJ2-7): DVKVTQSSRYLVKRTGEKVFLECVQDMDHENMFWYRQDPGLGLRLIYFSYDVKMKEKGDIPEGYSVSREKKERFSLILESASTNQTSMYLCASRLTGTIYEQYFGPGTRLTVT.

This clonotype was seen at least ten times. The rearrangement links TRBV2 to TRBJ1-5; no firm D call. Germline-derived CDR1 and CDR2 are SNHLY and FYNNEI. The length of the CDR3 is 12 residues. Trimming cost V 5 bases and J 9 bases, with 11 bases left between them. This chain's CDR3 is CASSTLPGPQHF. CDR3 coding DNA: TGTGCCAGCAGTACCCTCCCGGGGCCCCAGCATTTT.

This clonotype showed up just a few times. This chain uses TRBV20-1 with TRBJ1-2; a possible D gene is TRBD1 (5 bases). Trimming left V 5 bases short and J 3 bases short, with 19 bases between. Germline CDR1 reads DFQATT; CDR2 reads SNEGSKA (reference sequence). This CDR3 spans 15 amino acids. The CDR3 nucleotides read TGCAGTGCTGCAACCGGGACCGAGGGGTACTATGGCTACACCTTC. Translated: CSAATGTEGYYGYTF.

The chain employs TRBV20-1 and TRBJ2-5, with D unresolved. This CDR3 has 12 residues. In germline, CDR1 is DFQATT, CDR2 SNEGSKA (reference sequence). V was cut by 3 bases and J by 3 bases, with 8 bases left in between. The CDR3 reads CSASVGKETQYF. The CDR3 DNA sequence: TGCAGTGCTAGTGTGGGCAAAGAGACCCAGTACTTC.

About this clonotype: A much larger clone lies one base from this, so it may be a read error. The chain joins TRBV7-9 to TRBJ2-1; 10 bases match TRBD2. Germline CDR1 SEHNR, CDR2 FQNEAQ (reference sequence). Germline trimming cut 4 bases from V and 8 bases from J; bases unmatched to any gene: 11. CDR3 length: 16 residues. CDR3 DNA sequence: TGTGCCAGCAGCTCCAAATACCCTAGCGGGAGTGATGAGCAGTTCTTC. It translates to CASSSKYPSGSDEQFF.